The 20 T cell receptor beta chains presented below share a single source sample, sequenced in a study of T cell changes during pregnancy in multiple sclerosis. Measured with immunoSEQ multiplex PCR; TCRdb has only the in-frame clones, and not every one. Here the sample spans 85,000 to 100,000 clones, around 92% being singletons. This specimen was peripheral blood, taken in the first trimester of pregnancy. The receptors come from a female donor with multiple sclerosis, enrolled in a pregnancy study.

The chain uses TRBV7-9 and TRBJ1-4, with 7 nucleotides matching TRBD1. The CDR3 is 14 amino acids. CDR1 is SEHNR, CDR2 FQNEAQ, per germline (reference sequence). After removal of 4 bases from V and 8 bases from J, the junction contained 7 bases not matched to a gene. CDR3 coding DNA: TGTGCCAGCAGCTCCGGGACAGATAGCGAAAAACTGTTTTTT. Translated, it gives CASSSGTDSEKLFF. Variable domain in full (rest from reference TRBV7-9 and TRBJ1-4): DTGVSQNPRHKITKRGQNVTFRCDPISEHNRLYWYRQTLGQGPEFLTYFQNEAQLEKSRLLSDRFSAERPKGSFSTLEIQRTEQGDSAMYLCASSSGTDSEKLFFGSGTQLSVL.

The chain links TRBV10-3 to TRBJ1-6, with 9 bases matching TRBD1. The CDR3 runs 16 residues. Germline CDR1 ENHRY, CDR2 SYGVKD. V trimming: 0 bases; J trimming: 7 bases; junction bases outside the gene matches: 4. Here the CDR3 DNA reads TGTGCCATCAGTGAGTCGAAGGGGACAGGGAATTCACCCCTCCACTTT. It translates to CAISESKGTGNSPLHF.

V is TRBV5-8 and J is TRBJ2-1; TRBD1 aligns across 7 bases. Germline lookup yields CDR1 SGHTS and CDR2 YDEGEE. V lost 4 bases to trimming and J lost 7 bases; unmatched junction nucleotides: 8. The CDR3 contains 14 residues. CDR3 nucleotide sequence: TGTGCCAGCAGCCTGACAGGGCTGTGGAATGAGCAGTTCTTC. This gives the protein CASSLTGLWNEQFF.

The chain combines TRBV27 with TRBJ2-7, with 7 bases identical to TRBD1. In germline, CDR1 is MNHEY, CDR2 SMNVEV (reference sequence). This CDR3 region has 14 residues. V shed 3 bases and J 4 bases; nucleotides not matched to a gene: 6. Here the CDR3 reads CASSLSRGMYEQYF. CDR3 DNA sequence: TGTGCCAGCAGTTTGTCCAGGGGGATGTACGAGCAGTACTTC.

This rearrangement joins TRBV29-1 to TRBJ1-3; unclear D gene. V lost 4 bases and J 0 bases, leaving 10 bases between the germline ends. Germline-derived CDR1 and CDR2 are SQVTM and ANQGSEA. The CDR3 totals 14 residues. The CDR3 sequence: CSVVPGSSGNTIYF. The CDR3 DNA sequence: TGCAGCGTTGTGCCCGGGAGCTCTGGAAACACCATATATTTT.

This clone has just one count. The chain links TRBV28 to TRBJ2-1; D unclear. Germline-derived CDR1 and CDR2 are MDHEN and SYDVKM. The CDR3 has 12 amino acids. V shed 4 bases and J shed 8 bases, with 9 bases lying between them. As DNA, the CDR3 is TGTGCCAGCAGTTCTAGTTTCGATGAGCAGTTCTTC. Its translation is CASSSSFDEQFF.

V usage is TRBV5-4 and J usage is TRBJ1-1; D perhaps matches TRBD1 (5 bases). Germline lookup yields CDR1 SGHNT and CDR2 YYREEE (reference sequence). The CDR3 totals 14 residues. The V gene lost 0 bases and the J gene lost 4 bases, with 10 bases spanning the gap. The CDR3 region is CASSLEWGGTEAFF. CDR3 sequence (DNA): TGTGCCAGCAGCTTGGAATGGGGCGGCACTGAAGCTTTCTTT.

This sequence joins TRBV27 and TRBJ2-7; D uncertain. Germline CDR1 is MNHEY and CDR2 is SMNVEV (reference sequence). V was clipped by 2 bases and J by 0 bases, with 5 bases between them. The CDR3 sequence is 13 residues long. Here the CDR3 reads CASSLTSSYEQYF. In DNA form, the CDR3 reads TGTGCCAGCAGTTTAACCAGCTCCTACGAGCAGTACTTC.

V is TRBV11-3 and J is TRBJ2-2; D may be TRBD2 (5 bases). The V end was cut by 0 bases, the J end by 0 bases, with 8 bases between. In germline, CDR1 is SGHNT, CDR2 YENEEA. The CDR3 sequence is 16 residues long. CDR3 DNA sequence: TGTGCCAGCAGCTTAGAGGCGGGTTCGAACACCGGGGAGCTGTTTTTT. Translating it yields CASSLEAGSNTGELFF.

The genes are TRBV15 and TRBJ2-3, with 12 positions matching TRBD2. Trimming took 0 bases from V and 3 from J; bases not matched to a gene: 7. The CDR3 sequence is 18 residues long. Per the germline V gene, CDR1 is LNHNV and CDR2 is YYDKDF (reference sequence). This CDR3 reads CATSRDRLAGGGTDTQYF. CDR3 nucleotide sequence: TGTGCCACCAGCAGAGATCGGCTAGCGGGAGGGGGAACAGATACGCAGTATTTT.

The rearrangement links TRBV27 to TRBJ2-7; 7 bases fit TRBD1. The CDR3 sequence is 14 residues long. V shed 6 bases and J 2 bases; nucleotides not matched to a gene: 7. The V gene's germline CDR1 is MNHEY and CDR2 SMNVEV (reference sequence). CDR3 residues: CASRWATGTYEQYF. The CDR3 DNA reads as TGTGCCAGCAGGTGGGCGACAGGGACCTACGAGCAGTACTTC.

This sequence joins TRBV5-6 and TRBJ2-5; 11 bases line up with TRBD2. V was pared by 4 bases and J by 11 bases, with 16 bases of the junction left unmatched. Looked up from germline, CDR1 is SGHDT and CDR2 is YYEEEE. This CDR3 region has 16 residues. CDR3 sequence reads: CASSSLVVLAGDKQYF. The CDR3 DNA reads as TGTGCCAGCAGCAGCCTGGTAGTACTAGCGGGGGACAAACAGTACTTC.

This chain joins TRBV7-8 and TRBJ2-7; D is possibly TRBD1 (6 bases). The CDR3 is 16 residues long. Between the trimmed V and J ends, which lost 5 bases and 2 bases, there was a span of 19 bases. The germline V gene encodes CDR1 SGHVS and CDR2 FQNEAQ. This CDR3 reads CASSGHRDKETYEQYF. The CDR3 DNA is TGTGCCAGCAGCGGGCACCGGGACAAAGAGACCTACGAGCAGTACTTC.

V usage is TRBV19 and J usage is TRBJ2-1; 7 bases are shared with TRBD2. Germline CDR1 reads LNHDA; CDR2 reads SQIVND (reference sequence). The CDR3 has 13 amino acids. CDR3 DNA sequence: TGTGCGTCGGGTGGTGGCGGGAGCGGTGAGCAGTTCTTC. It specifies CASGGGGSGEQFF. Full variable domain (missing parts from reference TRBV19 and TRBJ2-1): DGGITQSPKYLFRKEGQNVTLSCEQNLNHDAMYWYRQDPGQGLRLIYYSQIVNDFQKGDIAEGYSVSREKKESFPLTVTSAQKNPTAFYLCASGGGGSGEQFFGPGTRLTVL.

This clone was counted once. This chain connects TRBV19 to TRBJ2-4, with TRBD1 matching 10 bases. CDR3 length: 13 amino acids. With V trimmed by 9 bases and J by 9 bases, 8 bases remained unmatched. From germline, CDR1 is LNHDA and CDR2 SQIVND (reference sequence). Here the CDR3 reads CASLGQGLGIQYF. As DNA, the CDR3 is TGTGCCAGCCTGGGACAGGGGCTTGGCATTCAGTACTTC.

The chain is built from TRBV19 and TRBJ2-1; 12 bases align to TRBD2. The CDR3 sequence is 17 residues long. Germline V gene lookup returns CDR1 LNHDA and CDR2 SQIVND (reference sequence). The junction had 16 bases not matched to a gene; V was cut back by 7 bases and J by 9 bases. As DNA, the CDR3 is TGTGCCAGTACCGCACGGGCTAGCGGGAGGGATGTTGGTGAGCAGTTCTTC. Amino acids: CASTARASGRDVGEQFF.

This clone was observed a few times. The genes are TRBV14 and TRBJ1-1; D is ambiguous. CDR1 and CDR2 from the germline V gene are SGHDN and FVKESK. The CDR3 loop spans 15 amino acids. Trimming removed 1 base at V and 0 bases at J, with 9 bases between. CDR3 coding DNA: TGTGCCAGCAGCCAAGTGAGTCTCATGAACACTGAAGCTTTCTTT. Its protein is CASSQVSLMNTEAFF.

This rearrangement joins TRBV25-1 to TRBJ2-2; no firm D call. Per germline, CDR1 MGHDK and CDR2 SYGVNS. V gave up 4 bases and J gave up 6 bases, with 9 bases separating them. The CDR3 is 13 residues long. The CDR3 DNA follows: TGTGCCAGCAGTGGTCTAGTCTCCGGGGAGCTGTTTTTT. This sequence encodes CASSGLVSGELFF.

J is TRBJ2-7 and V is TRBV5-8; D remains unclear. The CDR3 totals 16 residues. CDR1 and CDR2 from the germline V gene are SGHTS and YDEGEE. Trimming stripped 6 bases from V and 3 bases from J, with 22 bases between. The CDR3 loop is CASNRQAASPRYEQYF. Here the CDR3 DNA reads TGTGCCAGCAACCGGCAGGCTGCCTCCCCGCGCTACGAGCAGTACTTC.

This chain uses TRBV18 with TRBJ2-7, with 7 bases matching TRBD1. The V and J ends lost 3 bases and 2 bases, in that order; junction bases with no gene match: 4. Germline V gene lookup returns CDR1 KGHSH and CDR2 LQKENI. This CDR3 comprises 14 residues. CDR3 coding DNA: TGTGCCAGCTCACCCGGACAGGCGCCCTACGAGCAGTACTTC. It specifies CASSPGQAPYEQYF.